The rows below give T cell receptor beta chains drawn from one sample of a study of identical twins. TCRdb called the 5' RACE reads again in MiXCR, with one record for every CDR3 protein. This table has 500,000 to 600,000 distinct CDR3 sequences, approximately 22% appearing once. These data also featured in a second study, about T cells expressing NK-cell markers.

Sequencing was done on a sample of CD4+ T cells sorted from blood. These receptors all stem from a young woman in good health. The CDR3 runs from the conserved cysteine through the conserved F or W. Each record gives: CDR3 length, D gene, clone size, J gene, V gene, CDR3 DNA, CDR3 protein. A D gene is named only where the DNA matches it firmly. Part of the rows lack a size; the others show once, few, many or a class for expanded clones.

cdr3_length: 13
d_call: .
clone_size: few
j_call: TRBJ1-3
v_call: TRBV15
cdr3_nt: TGTGCCACCAGCAGGGCCGACGGAAACACCATATATTTT
cdr3_aa: CATSRADGNTIYF

cdr3_length: 13
d_call: .
clone_size: .
j_call: TRBJ2-2
v_call: TRBV27
cdr3_nt: TGTGCCAGTACTACAGTGAACACCGGGGAGCTGTTTTTT
cdr3_aa: CASTTVNTGELFF

cdr3_length: 14
d_call: .
clone_size: few
j_call: TRBJ2-3
v_call: TRBV6-1
cdr3_nt: TGTGCCAGCACCTCGGACATTGGGGCAGATACGCAGTATTTT
cdr3_aa: CASTSDIGADTQYF

cdr3_length: 16
d_call: TRBD2
clone_size: few
j_call: TRBJ2-7
v_call: TRBV6-5
cdr3_nt: TGTGCCAGCAGTTACGGAGCGGGAGCCAGGGGAAGCGAGCAGTACTTC
cdr3_aa: CASSYGAGARGSEQYF

cdr3_length: 15
d_call: .
clone_size: few
j_call: TRBJ2-1
v_call: TRBV5-1
cdr3_nt: TGCGCCAGCAGATCAACAGGGTGGGGATACAATGAGCAGTTCTTC
cdr3_aa: CASRSTGWGYNEQFF

cdr3_length: 12
d_call: .
clone_size: .
j_call: TRBJ2-7
v_call: TRBV15
cdr3_nt: TGTGCCACCAGCAGCCTGACCGGGGAGCAGTACTTC
cdr3_aa: CATSSLTGEQYF

cdr3_length: 12
d_call: .
clone_size: few
j_call: TRBJ1-1
v_call: TRBV5-1
cdr3_nt: TGCGCCAGCAGCCTCGACGACAGTGAAGCTTTCTTT
cdr3_aa: CASSLDDSEAFF

cdr3_length: 15
d_call: .
clone_size: .
j_call: TRBJ2-7
v_call: TRBV11-3
cdr3_nt: TGTGCCAGCAGCCCGCAGGGCGGGACCTCCTACGAGCAGTACTTC
cdr3_aa: CASSPQGGTSYEQYF

cdr3_length: 16
d_call: TRBD2
clone_size: few
j_call: TRBJ2-3
v_call: TRBV6-5
cdr3_nt: TGTGCCAGCAGTTACGTAGCGGGGGGTGTCGGAGATACGCAGTATTTT
cdr3_aa: CASSYVAGGVGDTQYF

cdr3_length: 17
d_call: .
clone_size: .
j_call: TRBJ1-2
v_call: TRBV21-1
cdr3_nt: TGTGCCAGCAGCCAAAGAACGAATAAGGGGGCGCCGGATGGCTACACCTTC
cdr3_aa: CASSQRTNKGAPDGYTF

cdr3_length: 15
d_call: TRBD1
clone_size: .
j_call: TRBJ1-4
v_call: TRBV5-1
cdr3_nt: TGCGCCAGCAGCTTACCGGGACAGGGTCGTGAAAAACTGTTTTTT
cdr3_aa: CASSLPGQGREKLFF

cdr3_length: 14
d_call: .
clone_size: .
j_call: TRBJ2-1
v_call: TRBV30
cdr3_nt: TGTGCCTGGAGTGTGGTTGCGGGATTGAATGAGCAGTTCTTC
cdr3_aa: CAWSVVAGLNEQFF

cdr3_length: 14
d_call: .
clone_size: .
j_call: TRBJ1-2
v_call: TRBV6-1
cdr3_nt: TGTGCCAGCAGTCAAAGAGGACCCAGAGATGGCTACACCTTC
cdr3_aa: CASSQRGPRDGYTF

cdr3_length: 14
d_call: .
clone_size: .
j_call: TRBJ1-5
v_call: TRBV20-1
cdr3_nt: TGCAGTGCTACTGGCCCGACTCGGGGACAGCCCCAGCATTTT
cdr3_aa: CSATGPTRGQPQHF

cdr3_length: 14
d_call: .
clone_size: .
j_call: TRBJ1-2
v_call: TRBV20-1
cdr3_nt: TGCAGTGCCTCCAAGGGGGGTGGGACCTATGGCTACACCTTC
cdr3_aa: CSASKGGGTYGYTF

cdr3_length: 12
d_call: .
clone_size: many
j_call: TRBJ1-1
v_call: TRBV7-2
cdr3_nt: TGTGCCAGCAGCTTCCGACAGGTTGAAGCTTTCTTT
cdr3_aa: CASSFRQVEAFF

cdr3_length: 16
d_call: .
clone_size: few
j_call: TRBJ2-6
v_call: TRBV12-3/TRBV12-4
cdr3_nt: TGTGCCAGCAGCCTAACTTGGGGGCCTGGGGCCAACGTCCTGACTTTC
cdr3_aa: CASSLTWGPGANVLTF

cdr3_length: 12
d_call: .
clone_size: many
j_call: TRBJ1-1
v_call: TRBV27
cdr3_nt: TGTGCCAGCAGCCTCAGGGGTTCTGAAGCTTTCTTT
cdr3_aa: CASSLRGSEAFF

cdr3_length: 13
d_call: .
clone_size: .
j_call: TRBJ1-6
v_call: TRBV14
cdr3_nt: TGTGCCAGCAGCCAACAAGTGGGATCACCCCTCCACTTT
cdr3_aa: CASSQQVGSPLHF

cdr3_length: 12
d_call: .
clone_size: few
j_call: TRBJ2-2
v_call: TRBV7-8
cdr3_nt: TGTGCCAGCAAGCGGAACACCGGGGAGCTGTTTTTT
cdr3_aa: CASKRNTGELFF

cdr3_length: 15
d_call: TRBD2
clone_size: few
j_call: TRBJ2-7
v_call: TRBV4-3
cdr3_nt: TGCGCCAGCAGCCAAGTGACCAGCGGGGCTCGCGAGCAGTACTTC
cdr3_aa: CASSQVTSGAREQYF

cdr3_length: 14
d_call: .
clone_size: once
j_call: TRBJ2-1
v_call: TRBV27
cdr3_nt: TGTGCCAGCAGCCCAGAGGGGGGGGCCTGGGAGCAGTTCTTC
cdr3_aa: CASSPEGGAWEQFF

cdr3_length: 13
d_call: TRBD2
clone_size: .
j_call: TRBJ2-7
v_call: TRBV6-6
cdr3_nt: TGTGCCAGCCAGCGGGGCCCCTCCTACGAGCAGTACTTC
cdr3_aa: CASQRGPSYEQYF

cdr3_length: 17
d_call: .
clone_size: .
j_call: TRBJ1-1
v_call: TRBV12-3/TRBV12-4
cdr3_nt: TGTGCCAGCAGTTTAAGTGAGCCAGGCCGGCAACGCACTGAAGCTTTCTTT
cdr3_aa: CASSLSEPGRQRTEAFF

cdr3_length: 12
d_call: .
clone_size: few
j_call: TRBJ2-5
v_call: TRBV12-3/TRBV12-4
cdr3_nt: TGTGCCAGCAGTTTCGGGGTCCGGGCCCAGTACTTC
cdr3_aa: CASSFGVRAQYF

cdr3_length: 14
d_call: .
clone_size: many
j_call: TRBJ2-5
v_call: TRBV7-9
cdr3_nt: TGTGCCAGCAGCCCCGCCACAGGGTTGGAGACCCAGTACTTC
cdr3_aa: CASSPATGLETQYF

cdr3_length: 14
d_call: .
clone_size: many
j_call: TRBJ2-7
v_call: TRBV7-9
cdr3_nt: TGTGCCAGCAGCTCATTAGACAGGACCTACGAGCAGTACTTC
cdr3_aa: CASSSLDRTYEQYF

cdr3_length: 15
d_call: TRBD2
clone_size: few
j_call: TRBJ2-1
v_call: TRBV11-2
cdr3_nt: TGTGCCAGCAGCTTAGGGCTAGCGGGGAGGCAGGAGCAGTTCTTC
cdr3_aa: CASSLGLAGRQEQFF

cdr3_length: 14
d_call: .
clone_size: .
j_call: TRBJ1-1
v_call: TRBV20-1
cdr3_nt: TGCAGTACCCTCGGCAAGGGTCTGATCACTGAAGCTTTCTTT
cdr3_aa: CSTLGKGLITEAFF

cdr3_length: 13
d_call: .
clone_size: .
j_call: TRBJ2-1
v_call: TRBV5-6
cdr3_nt: TGTGCCAGCAGCTTTGCGGGTCTGAATGAGCAGTTCTTC
cdr3_aa: CASSFAGLNEQFF

cdr3_length: 15
d_call: .
clone_size: few
j_call: TRBJ1-2
v_call: TRBV18
cdr3_nt: TGTGCCAGCTTACCCCCCACCGGCAGCAACTATGGCTACACCTTC
cdr3_aa: CASLPPTGSNYGYTF

cdr3_length: 14
d_call: .
clone_size: few
j_call: TRBJ1-1
v_call: TRBV7-9
cdr3_nt: TGTGCCAGCAGCCAAGAGACAGCGAACACTGAAGCTTTCTTT
cdr3_aa: CASSQETANTEAFF

cdr3_length: 14
d_call: TRBD2
clone_size: .
j_call: TRBJ2-3
v_call: TRBV20-1
cdr3_nt: TGCAGTGCTCAGACTAGCGGGGGGGCAGATACGCAGTATTTT
cdr3_aa: CSAQTSGGADTQYF

cdr3_length: 13
d_call: .
clone_size: .
j_call: TRBJ1-4
v_call: TRBV5-1
cdr3_nt: TGCGCCAGCCGATTAAGGCCTAATGAAAAACTGTTTTTT
cdr3_aa: CASRLRPNEKLFF

cdr3_length: 15
d_call: TRBD1
clone_size: few
j_call: TRBJ1-1
v_call: TRBV6-2/TRBV6-3
cdr3_nt: TGTGCCAGCACCACAGGGGGCGGATGGAGCACTGAAGCTTTCTTT
cdr3_aa: CASTTGGGWSTEAFF

cdr3_length: 14
d_call: .
clone_size: few
j_call: TRBJ2-5
v_call: TRBV7-2
cdr3_nt: TGTGCCAGCAGCTTAGGGTCCGCGGGGGAGACCCAGTACTTC
cdr3_aa: CASSLGSAGETQYF

cdr3_length: 14
d_call: TRBD2
clone_size: once
j_call: TRBJ2-1
v_call: TRBV7-2
cdr3_nt: TGTGCCAGCAGCTTAGGCGGGACTAACAATGAGCAGTTCTTC
cdr3_aa: CASSLGGTNNEQFF

cdr3_length: 13
d_call: .
clone_size: many
j_call: TRBJ1-5
v_call: TRBV6-5
cdr3_nt: TGTGCCAGCAGTTACGGGAGCGATCAGCCCCAGCATTTT
cdr3_aa: CASSYGSDQPQHF

cdr3_length: 15
d_call: .
clone_size: .
j_call: TRBJ2-2
v_call: TRBV6-1
cdr3_nt: TGTGCCAGCAGTGATGATCCCAGGAACACCGGGGAGCTGTTTTTT
cdr3_aa: CASSDDPRNTGELFF

cdr3_length: 14
d_call: .
clone_size: .
j_call: TRBJ2-7
v_call: TRBV7-9
cdr3_nt: TGTGCCAGCAGCTTCTCAATACTCGCCTACGAGCAGTACTTC
cdr3_aa: CASSFSILAYEQYF

cdr3_length: 14
d_call: .
clone_size: few
j_call: TRBJ2-7
v_call: TRBV20-1
cdr3_nt: TGCAGTGCCGTCCGTAGCGCGTTCTCCTACGAGCAGTACTTC
cdr3_aa: CSAVRSAFSYEQYF

cdr3_length: 13
d_call: .
clone_size: many
j_call: TRBJ1-1
v_call: TRBV20-1
cdr3_nt: TGCAGTGCTAATAGACAGGCGAACACTGAAGCTTTCTTT
cdr3_aa: CSANRQANTEAFF

cdr3_length: 15
d_call: TRBD2
clone_size: .
j_call: TRBJ2-1
v_call: TRBV20-1
cdr3_nt: TGCAGTGCTTCTTCTAGCGGGAGAGGCCCCAATGAGCAGTTCTTC
cdr3_aa: CSASSSGRGPNEQFF

cdr3_length: 14
d_call: .
clone_size: many
j_call: TRBJ2-1
v_call: TRBV6-5
cdr3_nt: TGTGCCAGCAGTTACACCACAGTAGACAATGAGCAGTTCTTC
cdr3_aa: CASSYTTVDNEQFF

cdr3_length: 14
d_call: .
clone_size: few
j_call: TRBJ2-5
v_call: TRBV9
cdr3_nt: TGTGCCAGCAGCGGGAGTGGGTACCAAGAGACCCAGTACTTC
cdr3_aa: CASSGSGYQETQYF

cdr3_length: 14
d_call: TRBD2
clone_size: .
j_call: TRBJ2-1
v_call: TRBV20-1
cdr3_nt: TGCAGTGCTAGGTCTAGCGGGGGGTACAATGAGCAGTTCTTC
cdr3_aa: CSARSSGGYNEQFF

cdr3_length: 14
d_call: .
clone_size: .
j_call: TRBJ2-3
v_call: TRBV30
cdr3_nt: TGTGCCTGGAGCCCGGGACGGGAGACGGATACGCAGTATTTT
cdr3_aa: CAWSPGRETDTQYF

cdr3_length: 17
d_call: TRBD1
clone_size: .
j_call: TRBJ2-4
v_call: TRBV18
cdr3_nt: TGTGCCAGCTCACCAAAAAGAGTGGACAGGATCACAAACATTCAGTACTTC
cdr3_aa: CASSPKRVDRITNIQYF

cdr3_length: 16
d_call: .
clone_size: .
j_call: TRBJ1-1
v_call: TRBV20-1
cdr3_nt: TGCAGTGCTAGATTCGCCGCGGGTGGGATGAACACTGAAGCTTTCTTT
cdr3_aa: CSARFAAGGMNTEAFF

cdr3_length: 17
d_call: .
clone_size: .
j_call: TRBJ2-6
v_call: TRBV18
cdr3_nt: TGTGCCAGCTCACTGAACAGAGCCGGCTCTGGGGCCAACGTCCTGACTTTC
cdr3_aa: CASSLNRAGSGANVLTF

cdr3_length: 15
d_call: .
clone_size: .
j_call: TRBJ1-2
v_call: TRBV21-1
cdr3_nt: TGTGCCAGCAGCAAAGAGGGGGCCGCCTTACATGGCTACACCTTC
cdr3_aa: CASSKEGAALHGYTF

cdr3_length: 17
d_call: .
clone_size: .
j_call: TRBJ2-3
v_call: TRBV6-5
cdr3_nt: TGTGCCAGCAGTTACTCGGTACCAGGAGGAAGTACAGATACGCAGTATTTT
cdr3_aa: CASSYSVPGGSTDTQYF

cdr3_length: 15
d_call: TRBD1
clone_size: few
j_call: TRBJ1-4
v_call: TRBV20-1
cdr3_nt: TGCAGTGCTAATACACAACAGGGGAATCCTGAAAAACTGTTTTTT
cdr3_aa: CSANTQQGNPEKLFF

cdr3_length: 13
d_call: TRBD1
clone_size: few
j_call: TRBJ1-1
v_call: TRBV7-7
cdr3_nt: TGTGCTAGCAGCTTAGACAGGGGCTCTGAAGCTTTCTTT
cdr3_aa: CASSLDRGSEAFF

cdr3_length: 16
d_call: .
clone_size: .
j_call: TRBJ2-1
v_call: TRBV6-2/TRBV6-3
cdr3_nt: TGTGCCAGCAGACCCGGGGGCTGGGGATCGTACAATGAGCAGTTCTTC
cdr3_aa: CASRPGGWGSYNEQFF